This T cell receptor beta chain derives from a study of regulatory T cells in long-lasting Graves disease. General study findings and limits: The small sample size may have reduced accuracy.

This clonotype occurred many times. Its antigen is not known. Noted time point: newly diagnosed GD, antithyroid drugs for less than 3 months. Following extraction of RNA from PBMCs, that RNA was used to make the TCR library. The CDR3 length is 16 residues. J was trimmed by 5 bases and V by 4 bases; bases with no gene match: 9. In building TCR beta libraries, iRepertoire HTBI primers were used together with Arm-PCR of CDR3 regions. TCRdb passed the multiplex PCR reads through MiXCR, listing each CDR3 protein once. This sample has 450,000 to 600,000 distinct CDR3 sequences, with roughly 14% found just once. These data also featured in a second study, about T cells in Graves' hyperthyroidism and ophthalmopathy.

The sample here was peripheral blood mononuclear cells (PBMCs), taken at new diagnosis, from a patient treated with antithyroid drugs. The chain carries TRBV12-3 or TRBV12-4 and TRBJ2-5; 11 bases agree with TRBD2. The TCR sequence derives from a man between 25 and 39 years old with Graves disease. The CDR3 here is CASSSATSGSRETQYF. The CDR3 nucleotides are TGTGCCAGCAGTTCCGCAACTAGCGGGAGTAGGGAGACCCAGTACTTC.